This entry describes one T cell receptor (beta chain). The antigen remains undetermined. CDR3 length equals 13 residues. The V gene's germline CDR1 is LGHNA and CDR2 YNFKEQ. Trimming took 5 bases from V and 3 from J, leaving 9 bases between them. The time point is: pre-sensitization, week 0. Treatment given: therapeutic diphenylcyclopropenone sensitization with weekly scalp DPC. The total RNA was obtained from whole blood that was not fractionated. This record comes from a study of human T cells and chemical hapten exposure. Study overall: Mostly female patients had alopecia areata, totalis or universalis.

TCRdb analysed the RACE reads with MiXCR anew, one entry per CDR3 protein. The sample lists 150,000 to 200,000 distinct CDR3 sequences, 25% to 35% occurring once. The study, taken as a whole, reports: Expanded TCR sets contained significantly more large CDR3 similarity clusters than controls.

The TCR comes from a woman aged 25 to 45 with alopecia areata. Some clones in this sample may be carry-over from other donors' samples. Here the sequenced sample was whole blood, taken in connection with sensitization to the hapten diphenylcyclopropenone (DPC). V usage is TRBV4-2 and J usage is TRBJ2-3; D unresolved. The CDR3 reads CASSNYQTDTQYF. The CDR3 DNA reads TGTGCCAGCAGCAACTACCAGACAGATACGCAGTATTTT.